The clone carrying this T cell receptor beta chain was detected many times. A library of TCRbeta sequences, prepared with unique molecular identifiers, was generated. TCRdb itself ran the PCR reads through MiXCR, one entry per CDR3 protein. The table records under 35,000 distinct CDR3 sequences, roughly 19% of them present only once. The data stem from a study of T-cell reconstitution after alpha-beta-depleted transplantation in children. There are 14 residues in the CDR3. Germline CDR1 and CDR2: SGHAT and FQNNGV. The ends were cut back, 3 bases at V and 4 bases at J, with 10 bases in the middle. The sample here was PBMCs, mostly from graft donor cells, taken 60 days after TCRalphabeta/CD19-depleted stem cell transplant. The sequence derives from a male patient between 2 and 15 years old who had a stem cell transplant for acute lymphoblastic leukemia, so the T cells may come from the graft donor. This sequence joins TRBV11-2 and TRBJ2-1; TRBD1 or TRBD2 may be the D gene (6 bases each). The CDR3, as DNA: TGTGCCAGCAGCTTGGAGGGGGGTTACAATGAGCAGTTCTTC. Amino acid sequence: CASSLEGGYNEQFF.